This is a list of T cell receptor beta chains from one sample in a study of cytomegalovirus exposure and HLA in healthy donors. Sequenced by immunoSEQ multiplex PCR; TCRdb stores in-frame clones only, minus some. The sample shows 100,000 to 150,000 clones, 70% to 80% of them seen only once. The sample taken for sequencing was PBMCs. These TCRs come from a man in his fifties or sixties in good health and CMV-seronegative. CDR3s include the opening cysteine and the closing phenylalanine or tryptophan. Fields, in order: D gene, V gene, clone size, J gene, CDR3 DNA, CDR3 protein. A D gene is named only where the DNA matches it firmly. Rows give clone size only sometimes, using once, few, many, or a class for an expanded clone.

.	TRBV7-9	.	TRBJ1-1	TGTGCCAGCACCCTTGGGGAGATGAACACTGAAGCTTTCTTT	CASTLGEMNTEAFF
.	TRBV19	.	TRBJ1-1	TGTGCCAGTAGTATGGTCCGGGTCATTCCAGGGTTGAACACTGAAGCTTTCTTT	CASSMVRVIPGLNTEAFF
.	TRBV29-1	.	TRBJ1-2	TGCAGCGTTGGCGGGGGGGAAGGATATGGCTACACCTTC	CSVGGGEGYGYTF
.	TRBV9	.	TRBJ1-4	TGTGCCAGCAGCCCCACGGCCGGGGGAGCTGAAAAACTGTTTTTT	CASSPTAGGAEKLFF
TRBD1	TRBV2	.	TRBJ2-2	TGTGCCAGCAGAGGGACAGGGGCGGGCGGGGAGCTGTTTTTT	CASRGTGAGGELFF
.	TRBV7-2	.	TRBJ1-2	TGTGCCAGCAGCGCGGGGGGAGGTGGCTACACCTTC	CASSAGGGGYTF
.	TRBV6-1	many	TRBJ2-3	TGTGCCAGCAGTAGCATCCAAAGCACAGATACGCAGTATTTT	CASSSIQSTDTQYF
.	TRBV30	.	TRBJ2-1	TGTGCCTGGGCTAGCGACGGGAACAATGAGCAGTTCTTC	CAWASDGNNEQFF
.	TRBV6-5	few	TRBJ2-1	TGTGCCAGCAGCACCCTCCCGAGAGATGAGCAGTTCTTC	CASSTLPRDEQFF
.	TRBV19	.	TRBJ2-5	TGTGCCAGTAGTATAGACAGGCGAGAGACCCAGTACTTC	CASSIDRRETQYF
TRBD2	TRBV19	.	TRBJ2-5	TGTGCCAGTAGTATAGCCCGACTAGCGGGGGGGCCATCCGGGACCCAGTACTTC	CASSIARLAGGPSGTQYF
TRBD2	TRBV10-3	.	TRBJ2-5	TGTGCCATCAGTGATCCTAGCGGGGGCCAAGAGACCCAGTACTTC	CAISDPSGGQETQYF
TRBD1	TRBV7-9	.	TRBJ2-2	TGTGCCAGCAGCTTAAGGATAACAGGGGCGAACACCGGGGAGCTGTTTTTT	CASSLRITGANTGELFF
.	TRBV5-1	.	TRBJ2-2	TGCGCCAGCAGCTTGGCCGGTCTAACCACCGGGGAGCTGTTTTTT	CASSLAGLTTGELFF
.	TRBV5-6	.	TRBJ1-5	TGTGCCAGCAGCAAGGCTGGGCCCCAGCCCCAGCATTTT	CASSKAGPQPQHF
.	TRBV11-3	few	TRBJ2-5	TGTGCCAGCAGCCCGGGGGACGGCGAGACCCAGTACTTC	CASSPGDGETQYF
.	TRBV5-1	.	TRBJ1-1	TGCGCCAGCAGCTTGGCCGGGGGGTTGAACACTGAAGCTTTCTTT	CASSLAGGLNTEAFF
.	TRBV30	few	TRBJ2-1	TGTGCCTGGAGTGTAGAATTCCGAGGTAATGAGCAGTTCTTC	CAWSVEFRGNEQFF
.	TRBV7-9	.	TRBJ1-4	TGTGCCAGCAGCTTAGGTGGTCAGTTAACTAATGAAAAACTGTTTTTT	CASSLGGQLTNEKLFF
TRBD1	TRBV6-5	few	TRBJ2-7	TGTGCCAGCAGTCACAGGGGGCGTACGGCCGAGCAGTACTTC	CASSHRGRTAEQYF
TRBD1	TRBV18	.	TRBJ1-1	TGTGCCAGCTCATCGGACAGGGTTGGCACTGAAGCTTTCTTT	CASSSDRVGTEAFF
TRBD1	TRBV7-2	.	TRBJ1-1	TGTGCCAGCAGCTTCCACCCGGGACAGGACCCCGAAGCTGAAGCTTTCTTT	CASSFHPGQDPEAEAFF
.	TRBV6-1	.	TRBJ1-5	TGTGCCAGCACAGGGGATTATAGCAATCAGCCCCAGCATTTT	CASTGDYSNQPQHF
.	TRBV21-1	once	TRBJ1-2	TGTGCCAGCAGCAACTCTCTCAAGGGGGCAGATGGCTACACCTTC	CASSNSLKGADGYTF
.	TRBV4-1	.	TRBJ2-1	TGCGCCAGCAGCCAAGAGGAGGGAATCTACAATGAGCAGTTCTTC	CASSQEEGIYNEQFF
TRBD1	TRBV7-9	.	TRBJ1-6	TGTTCCAGCAGCAAAGGGGACAGCAATTCACCCCTCCACTTT	CSSSKGDSNSPLHF
TRBD1	TRBV5-1	.	TRBJ1-4	TGCGCCAGCAGCCTTGAAACCGGGACAGGATTTGAAAAACTGTTTTTT	CASSLETGTGFEKLFF
TRBD1	TRBV18	.	TRBJ1-2	TGTGCCAGCTCACCGCGAGAACTTGGACAGGCTGACTATGGCTACACCTTC	CASSPRELGQADYGYTF
TRBD1	TRBV5-1	.	TRBJ2-7	TGCGCCAGCAGCTTGGCCCCAGGGGGCCCCTACGAGCAGTACTTC	CASSLAPGGPYEQYF
.	TRBV27	.	TRBJ1-5	TGTGCCAGCAGTCAATCGGGGGTTGAGCCCCAGCATTTT	CASSQSGVEPQHF
TRBD2	TRBV11-2	.	TRBJ2-3	TGTGCCAGCAGCGGAACTAGCGGGGGCACAGATACGCAGTATTTT	CASSGTSGGTDTQYF
TRBD1	TRBV2	few	TRBJ1-1	TGTGCCAGCTTAGAGCGACAGGGGCGAGTGAACACTGAAGCTTTCTTT	CASLERQGRVNTEAFF
.	TRBV5-4	.	TRBJ1-2	TGTGCCAGCAGCTTGGACAGATTAACTAACTATGGCTACACCTTC	CASSLDRLTNYGYTF
TRBD1	TRBV10-3	.	TRBJ2-6	TGTGCCATCAGTGAGACAGGGGGACCCTCTGGGGCCAACGTCCTGACTTTC	CAISETGGPSGANVLTF
TRBD1	TRBV5-5	.	TRBJ1-5	TGTGCCAGCAGCTGGGGACAGCTTTATAGCAATCAGCCCCAGCATTTT	CASSWGQLYSNQPQHF
.	TRBV7-2	.	TRBJ2-5	TGTGTCAGCAGCCCCGGCGGCCCAGGGGCCCAGTACTTC	CVSSPGGPGAQYF
.	TRBV10-3	.	TRBJ1-3	TGTGCCATCTCCCAGACAGTCTTTTTTGGAAACACCATATATTTT	CAISQTVFFGNTIYF
.	TRBV6-1	.	TRBJ2-3	TGTGCCAGCAGTGAAGCGCGTTTAGATACGCAGTATTTT	CASSEARLDTQYF
TRBD2	TRBV6-1	.	TRBJ2-1	TGTGCCAGCAGTGTTGGGGGGACTACCTCCTACAATGAGCAGTTCTTC	CASSVGGTTSYNEQFF
.	TRBV5-1	few	TRBJ2-1	TGCGCCAGCAGCTTGGGAGGGTCCTACAATGAGCAGTTCTTC	CASSLGGSYNEQFF
TRBD1	TRBV28	.	TRBJ1-4	TGTGCCAGCAGTTCCGTTTCCGGGACAGGGTCCGCGAAGAATGAAAAACTGTTTTTT	CASSSVSGTGSAKNEKLFF
.	TRBV11-2	.	TRBJ1-1	TGTGCCAGCAGCGGCGGGGCAGATCCTTTCTTT	CASSGGADPFF
.	TRBV29-1	.	TRBJ1-2	TGCAGCGTTGGAGGTTTTGACTATGGCTACACCTTC	CSVGGFDYGYTF
.	TRBV6-5	.	TRBJ2-3	TGTGCCAGCAGTTACTCGAGGATACCAGATACGCAGTATTTT	CASSYSRIPDTQYF
.	TRBV29-1	.	TRBJ1-1	TGCAGCGTTGGAGGCGGGATGAACACTGAAGCTTTCTTT	CSVGGGMNTEAFF
.	TRBV6-1	.	TRBJ2-2	TGTGCCAGCAGTGCCACTGGTCTGAACACCGGGGAGCTGTTTTTT	CASSATGLNTGELFF
.	TRBV6-1	.	TRBJ2-1	TGTGCCAGCAGTGAAGTTATTGAGGTGCCCTCCTACAATGAGCAGTTCTTC	CASSEVIEVPSYNEQFF
.	TRBV11-2	few	TRBJ2-1	TGTGCCAGCAGCTTAGAGGGGAGAATAAATGAGCAGTTCTTC	CASSLEGRINEQFF
.	TRBV7-9	.	TRBJ2-3	TGTTCCAGCAGCCCCCTAGGGGGTATAGATACGCAGTATTTT	CSSSPLGGIDTQYF
.	TRBV11-2	.	TRBJ2-3	TGTGCCAGCAGCTTAGGGGACAAACACACAGATACGCAGTATTTT	CASSLGDKHTDTQYF
TRBD1	TRBV7-8	.	TRBJ2-5	TGTGCCAGCAGCCCGGGGGACAGGCCAGAGACCCAGTACTTC	CASSPGDRPETQYF
TRBD1	TRBV7-9	medium-sized	TRBJ1-5	TGTGCCAGCAGCTTAGGACAGGGGGCAAATCAGCCCCAGCATTTT	CASSLGQGANQPQHF
TRBD2	TRBV5-1	.	TRBJ2-3	TGCGCCAGCAGTTCGGGGGGGTCACCAGATACGCAGTATTTT	CASSSGGSPDTQYF